Listed below are T cell receptor beta chains from one sample, sequenced in a study of blood T cell repertoires in COVID-19. The repertoire was sequenced with immunoSEQ multiplex PCR; TCRdb's copy has only in-frame clones and lacks some. The top ten hold under 5% of the sample, which has about 170,000 clones, over 80% seen once. Sequenced material: peripheral blood. Receptors were obtained from a woman between 45 and 65 years old with acute or convalescent COVID-19. The CDR3 runs from the conserved cysteine through the conserved F or W. The order of the fields is clone size, V gene, D gene, J gene, CDR3 protein, CDR3 DNA. The D gene is left open where the match is weak. Expanded clones are given a class, and other clones once, few, many or no size at all.

NA	TRBV27	NA	TRBJ1-1	CASQGLVNTEAFF	TGTGCCAGCCAGGGTTTGGTGAACACTGAAGCTTTCTTT
NA	TRBV28	NA	TRBJ1-6	CASSRTDYNSPLHF	TGTGCCAGCAGTCGGACAGACTATAATTCACCCCTCCACTTT
NA	TRBV5-4	TRBD2	TRBJ2-1	CASSGRKREGRVSEQFF	TGTGCCAGCAGCGGCCGAAAGCGGGAGGGCCGGGTTAGTGAGCAGTTCTTC
NA	TRBV5-1	NA	TRBJ1-2	CASSLDSLNYGYTF	TGCGCCAGCAGCTTGGACAGTCTTAACTATGGCTACACCTTC
NA	TRBV7-9	NA	TRBJ1-1	CASSLSLNTEAFF	TGTGCCAGCAGCTTGAGCCTGAACACTGAAGCTTTCTTT
NA	TRBV25-1	NA	TRBJ1-3	CASSEPGGSGNTIYF	TGTGCCAGCAGTGAACCTGGGGGGTCTGGAAACACCATATATTTT
NA	TRBV24-1	NA	TRBJ1-2	CATSDSVEGYTF	TGTGCCACCAGTGATTCGGTAGAGGGCTACACCTTC
once	TRBV24-1	NA	TRBJ1-2	CATSDFRVYGYTF	TGTGCCACCAGTGATTTTCGGGTCTATGGCTACACCTTC
NA	TRBV5-6	NA	TRBJ2-1	CASSVGWESAPTSWNEQFF	TGTGCCAGCAGCGTTGGGTGGGAGTCGGCCCCTACTTCGTGGAATGAGCAGTTCTTC
once	TRBV7-9	NA	TRBJ1-5	CASSLGQGQPQHF	TGTGCCAGCAGCTTAGGTCAGGGTCAGCCCCAGCATTTT
few	TRBV27	NA	TRBJ2-3	CASRRPRSTDTQYF	TGTGCCAGCAGAAGGCCCAGGAGCACAGATACGCAGTATTTT
NA	TRBV5-4	NA	TRBJ2-7	CASSLTARDLTYEQYF	TGTGCCAGCAGCCTCACCGCAAGGGACTTAACCTACGAGCAGTACTTC
NA	TRBV6-2/TRBV6-3	NA	TRBJ2-2	CASSFLVSGELFF	TGTGCCAGCAGTTTCCTCGTCTCCGGGGAGCTGTTTTTT
NA	TRBV19	TRBD1	TRBJ2-7	CASSGGQGAYEQYF	TGTGCCAGTAGCGGCGGACAGGGGGCTTACGAGCAGTACTTC
NA	TRBV7-2	TRBD2	TRBJ2-1	CASSLGLGRVNEQFF	TGTGCCAGCAGCTTGGGCTTGGGGAGGGTTAATGAGCAGTTCTTC
NA	TRBV7-2	NA	TRBJ2-2	CALTGVGTGELFF	TGTGCCCTCACGGGGGTCGGCACCGGGGAGCTGTTTTTT
NA	TRBV5-5	NA	TRBJ1-4	CASSFRADYELTNEKLFF	TGTGCCAGCAGCTTCAGAGCAGACTACGAGCTAACTAATGAAAAACTGTTTTTT
NA	TRBV7-2	TRBD1	TRBJ1-5	CASSFKSGGFQPQHF	TGTGCCAGCAGCTTCAAATCAGGGGGCTTTCAGCCCCAGCATTTT
NA	TRBV6-5	NA	TRBJ2-7	CASKTDAGYEQYF	TGTGCCAGCAAGACGGATGCGGGGTACGAGCAGTACTTC
NA	TRBV5-1	NA	TRBJ2-2	CASSLSEGTAGELFF	TGCGCCAGCAGCTTAAGTGAGGGTACGGCCGGGGAGCTGTTTTTT
NA	TRBV24-1	NA	TRBJ2-3	CATSHPAAYTDTQYF	TGTGCCACCAGTCATCCCGCGGCCTACACAGATACGCAGTATTTT
NA	TRBV5-1	TRBD1	TRBJ2-1	CASSLWDRGRNEQFF	TGCGCCAGCAGCTTGTGGGACAGGGGGCGAAATGAGCAGTTCTTC